Below are 26 T cell receptor beta chains sequenced from a single sample in a study of cytomegalovirus exposure and HLA in healthy donors. PCR employed 60 Vbeta and 13 Jbeta primers. Method: immunoSEQ multiplex PCR; TCRdb's copy keeps in-frame clones and lacks some. This sample has about 160,000 clones, with more than 70% found just once. Sequencing used PBMCs. The receptors originated from a man aged 25 to 40 in good health and CMV-seronegative.

This chain links TRBV7-7 with TRBJ2-2; no definite D call. This CDR3 contains 14 residues. V gave up 6 bases and J gave up 1 base, with 9 bases separating them. Germline values: CDR1 SSHAT, CDR2 FNYEAQ (reference sequence). The CDR3 region is CASRSTGNTGELFF. As DNA, the CDR3 is TGTGCCAGCAGATCAACCGGGAACACCGGGGAGCTGTTTTTT.

J is TRBJ2-7 and V is TRBV29-1; perhaps TRBD2 as D (7 bases). The V end lost 7 bases, the J end lost 3 bases, and 16 bases lay between the germline ends. The germline V gene encodes CDR1 SQVTM and CDR2 ANQGSEA. CDR3 length: 13 residues. The CDR3 nucleotides read TGCAGCGCCGAACGGGGGGCTGGCTACGAGCAGTACTTC. This translates into CSAERGAGYEQYF.

This sequence joins TRBV12-5 and TRBJ2-1; 10 bases line up with TRBD2. The V gene end was trimmed by 2 bases and the J gene end by 10 bases; junction bases not matched to a gene: 11. The germline CDR1 and CDR2 sequences are LGHNT and FRNRAP. This CDR3 region has 16 residues. The CDR3, as DNA: TGTGCTAGTGGTTTGTATCGAGCTAGCGGGAGCCCCGAGCAGTTCTTC. Its translation is CASGLYRASGSPEQFF. The full variable domain, its missing parts supplied by reference TRBV12-5 and TRBJ2-1, is DARVTQTPRHKVTEMGQEVTMRCQPILGHNTVFWYRQTMMQGLELLAYFRNRAPLDDSGMPKDRFSAEMPDATLATLKIQPSEPRDSAVYFCASGLYRASGSPEQFFGPGTRLTVL.

The rearrangement uses TRBV5-1 and TRBJ1-4; D remains unclear. Germline-derived CDR1 and CDR2 are SGHRS and YFSETQ. The CDR3 sequence is 14 residues long. V lost 0 bases to trimming and J lost 7 bases, with 10 bases between them. The CDR3 is CASSLAGNGEKLFF. The CDR3, as DNA: TGCGCCAGCAGCTTGGCCGGGAACGGTGAAAAACTGTTTTTT.

The chain joins TRBV6-1 to TRBJ2-1, with TRBD2 matching 9 bases. The ends lost 10 bases at V and 8 bases at J; junction bases unmatched: 6. The CDR3 contains 12 residues. Germline V CDR1 and CDR2: MNHNS, SASEGT. The chain's CDR3 is CATEGLAYEQFF. The CDR3 bases are TGTGCCACCGAGGGACTAGCCTATGAGCAGTTCTTC.

This clone was seen just once. This chain links TRBV7-2 with TRBJ1-6; 9 nucleotides match TRBD1. This CDR3 comprises 16 residues. Germline lookup yields CDR1 SGHTA and CDR2 FQGNSA. Trimming cost V 3 bases and J 10 bases; bases outside gene matches: 10. The CDR3: CASSFPGTGKGSPLHF. The CDR3 nucleotides are TGTGCCAGCAGCTTCCCCGGGACAGGGAAAGGGTCACCCCTCCACTTT.

The V call is TRBV29-1, the J call TRBJ2-5, with D perhaps matching TRBD1 (5 bases). This CDR3 contains 11 residues. V lost 3 bases and J 11 bases, leaving 13 bases between the germline ends. Germline V gives CDR1 SQVTM, CDR2 ANQGSEA. The chain's CDR3 is CSVDDRGKQYF. The CDR3 region has the DNA TGCAGCGTTGATGATAGGGGAAAGCAGTACTTC.

This clone was seen only a few times. V usage is TRBV19 and J usage is TRBJ1-1; 7 bases are a match to TRBD1. Unmatched junction bases numbered 3, after V lost 6 bases and J lost 2 bases. CDR3 length: 13 amino acids. Looked up from germline, CDR1 is LNHDA and CDR2 is SQIVND (reference sequence). The CDR3: CASRQGTNTEAFF. CDR3 DNA: TGTGCCAGTAGACAGGGGACAAACACTGAAGCTTTCTTT.

V gene TRBV5-1 combines with J gene TRBJ2-1, with D perhaps matching TRBD2 (6 bases). V gave up 2 bases and J gave up 8 bases, with 8 bases separating them. The CDR3 consists of 12 residues. The germline CDR1 and CDR2 sequences are SGHRS and YFSETQ. The CDR3 sequence: CASSFGGHEQFF. CDR3 coding DNA: TGCGCCAGCAGCTTCGGGGGACATGAGCAGTTCTTC.

This clone was picked up many times. This chain uses TRBV4-2 with TRBJ1-3; TRBD1 might be the D (6 bases). The CDR3 spans 15 residues. Germline assignment: CDR1 LGHNA and CDR2 YNFKEQ. The ends were cut back, 0 bases at V and 10 bases at J, with 16 bases in the middle. The CDR3 coding sequence is TGTGCCAGCAGCCAAGAAGGGACACCAGTATTGACCATATATTTT. It codes for CASSQEGTPVLTIYF.

Details on this clone: One end of the junction varies from germline; a read error may be responsible. The V gene is TRBV7-7, the J gene TRBJ2-1, with D perhaps matching TRBD1 (6 bases). In germline, CDR1 is SSHAT, CDR2 FNYEAQ (reference sequence). The CDR3 contains 15 residues. The CDR3 DNA is TGTGCTAGCAGCTTAAATGCAGGGGAGTTGCATGAGCAGTTCTTC. Translation: CASSLNAGELHEQFF.

The chain employs TRBV7-3 and TRBJ2-1, with 8 bases aligning to TRBD2. Germline V CDR1 and CDR2: SGHTA, FQGTGA. The CDR3 is made up of 15 amino acids. The V segment lost 2 bases and the J segment 8 bases; nucleotides outside the gene matches: 8. CDR3 DNA sequence: TGTGCCAGCAGCTTAGTTAGCGGGATCAGATATGAGCAGTTCTTC. Translated: CASSLVSGIRYEQFF.

The V gene is TRBV6-4, the J gene TRBJ1-2; possibly TRBD1 for D (6 bases). Trimming shortened V by 10 bases and J by 3 bases, and 18 bases separated the two germline ends. Germline values: CDR1 MRHNA, CDR2 SNTAGT. The CDR3 is 14 residues long. The CDR3 nucleotides read TGTGCCAAAAGGGGGGGTGCATTGCACTATGGCTACACCTTC. It yields the protein CAKRGGALHYGYTF.

This chain connects TRBV5-1 to TRBJ2-7; 12 bases align to TRBD2. The germline gives CDR1 SGHRS, CDR2 YFSETQ. V lost 4 bases and J lost 3; bases outside the gene matches: 8. The CDR3 contains 16 residues. CDR3 DNA sequence: TGCGCCAGCAGCCCAAACCCACTAGCGGGAGGCTACGAGCAGTACTTC. It is translated as CASSPNPLAGGYEQYF.

The gene calls are TRBV11-2 and TRBJ1-4; TRBD1 might be the D (6 bases). From germline, CDR1 is SGHAT and CDR2 FQNNGV. The V end lost 5 bases, the J end lost 13 bases, and 20 bases lay between the germline ends. The CDR3 length is 14 residues. The CDR3 loop is CASSHSQGGLGLFF. CDR3 in DNA: TGTGCCAGCAGCCATTCACAGGGTGGCCTAGGACTGTTTTTT. Full variable domain (remainder filled in from reference TRBV11-2 and TRBJ1-4): EAGVAQSPRYKIIEKRQSVAFWCNPISGHATLYWYQQILGQGPKLLIQFQNNGVVDDSQLPKDRFSAERLKGVDSTLKIQPAKLEDSAVYLCASSHSQGGLGLFFGSGTQLSVL.

The V call is TRBV28, the J call TRBJ2-7, with 10 bases identical to TRBD1. J lost 3 bases, V lost 5 bases, and 7 bases had no gene match. CDR1 is MDHEN and CDR2 is SYDVKM in the germline V gene. This CDR3 spans 15 amino acids. The CDR3 protein is CASSAPGQGLYEQYF. For the CDR3, the DNA is TGTGCCAGCAGTGCACCGGGACAGGGGCTCTACGAGCAGTACTTC.

This clone was seen a single time. The chain recombines TRBV4-2 with TRBJ2-6, with D unresolved. This CDR3 spans 14 amino acids. CDR1 is LGHNA and CDR2 is YNFKEQ in the germline V gene. Trimming shortened V by 6 bases and J by 1 base, and 7 bases separated the two germline ends. The CDR3 region has the DNA TGTGCCAGCAGTACCGGTTCTGGGGCCAACGTCCTGACTTTC. It translates to CASSTGSGANVLTF.

The rearrangement links TRBV27 to TRBJ1-6; no firm D call. This CDR3 contains 13 residues. CDR1 is MNHEY, CDR2 SMNVEV, per germline (reference sequence). V was trimmed by 5 bases and J by 7 bases, leaving 9 bases between them. The CDR3 DNA reads TGTGCCAGCAGTCCCCTTAGCAATTCACCCCTCCACTTT. Its protein is CASSPLSNSPLHF.

The chain recombines TRBV4-2 with TRBJ2-2, with D perhaps TRBD2 (5 bases). V lost 1 base and J lost 1, with 13 bases in between. The CDR3 has 17 amino acids. Germline CDR1 LGHNA, CDR2 YNFKEQ. Here the CDR3 reads CASSQGELAWNTGELFF. CDR3 in DNA: TGTGCCAGCAGCCAAGGGGAGCTAGCATGGAACACCGGGGAGCTGTTTTTT.

This chain joins TRBV11-3 and TRBJ2-1; D is undetermined. Germline loops: CDR1 SGHNT, CDR2 YENEEA. The CDR3 is 12 residues long. V lost 3 bases and J lost 4, with 4 bases in between. The CDR3: CASSFTYNEQFF. CDR3 DNA sequence: TGTGCCAGCAGCTTTACATACAATGAGCAGTTCTTC. Full variable domain (missing parts from reference TRBV11-3 and TRBJ2-1): EAGVVQSPRYKIIEKKQPVAFWCNPISGHNTLYWYLQNLGQGPELLIRYENEEAVDDSQLPKDRFSAERLKGVDSTLKIQPAELGDSAVYLCASSFTYNEQFFGPGTRLTVL.

This clone was counted between two and nine times. V and J are TRBV19 and TRBJ2-6; TRBD1 might be the D (6 bases). V was pared by 6 bases and J by 0 bases, with 15 bases between. Per germline, CDR1 LNHDA and CDR2 SQIVND (reference sequence). This CDR3 has 17 residues. CDR3 DNA: TGTGCCAGTAGGAAAGCAGGGGAAAACTCTGGGGCCAACGTCCTGACTTTC. It yields the protein CASRKAGENSGANVLTF.

The V gene is TRBV19, the J gene TRBJ1-5; 8 nucleotides align to TRBD1. In germline, CDR1 is LNHDA, CDR2 SQIVND (reference sequence). After removal of 3 bases from V and 0 bases from J, the junction contained 13 bases not matched to a gene. This CDR3 comprises 19 residues. The CDR3 region has the DNA TGTGCCAGTAGTATGGGAGACAGGGGCAGGGGAGGTAGCAATCAGCCCCAGCATTTT. It codes for CASSMGDRGRGGSNQPQHF.

The J gene is TRBJ1-1, the V gene TRBV7-8; D ambiguous. The V and J ends lost 1 base and 5 bases respectively, with 14 bases between them. Germline V gives CDR1 SGHVS, CDR2 FQNEAQ. The CDR3 consists of 15 residues. The CDR3 loop reads CASSLVIWVGTEAFF. The CDR3 DNA follows: TGTGCCAGCAGCTTAGTCATCTGGGTCGGGACTGAAGCTTTCTTT.

In this sample, this clone turned up once. This chain connects TRBV6-5 to TRBJ1-2; the match to TRBD1 covers 7 bases. CDR1 MNHEY and CDR2 SVGAGI come from the germline V gene. The CDR3 has 12 residues. The junction had 7 bases not matched to a gene; V was cut back by 8 bases and J by 7 bases. CDR3 sequence (DNA): TGTGCCAGCTTCCGGGACAGTCGTGGCTACACCTTC. It translates to CASFRDSRGYTF.

This clone was picked up one time. This chain uses TRBV14 with TRBJ1-6; D unclear. The CDR3 extends over 18 amino acids. V lost 0 bases, J lost 7 bases, and 19 bases lay in between. CDR1 and CDR2 from the germline V gene are SGHDN and FVKESK. Here the CDR3 reads CASSQDWSGKTVNSPLHF. CDR3 coding DNA: TGTGCCAGCAGCCAAGATTGGAGCGGCAAAACCGTAAATTCACCCCTCCACTTT.

V gene TRBV27 combines with J gene TRBJ2-5; 12 nucleotides line up with TRBD2. The V gene's germline CDR1 is MNHEY and CDR2 SMNVEV (reference sequence). Germline trimming cut 6 bases from V and 10 bases from J; bases unmatched to any gene: 12. This CDR3 is built from 15 residues. The CDR3 nucleotides read TGTGCCAGCAGCTCTAGCGGGGGGGCAAATACGATCCAGTACTTC. This encodes CASSSSGGANTIQYF.